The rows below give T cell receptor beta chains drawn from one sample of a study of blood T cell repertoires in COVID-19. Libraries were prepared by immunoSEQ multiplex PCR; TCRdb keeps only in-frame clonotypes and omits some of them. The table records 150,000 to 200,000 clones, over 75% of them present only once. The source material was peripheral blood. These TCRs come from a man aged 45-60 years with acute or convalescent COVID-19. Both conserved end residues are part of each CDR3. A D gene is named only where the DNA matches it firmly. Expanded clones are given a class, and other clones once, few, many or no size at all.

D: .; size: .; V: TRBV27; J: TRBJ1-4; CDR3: CASRRGTAGKLFF; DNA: TGTGCCAGCAGAAGGGGGACGGCAGGAAAACTGTTTTTT
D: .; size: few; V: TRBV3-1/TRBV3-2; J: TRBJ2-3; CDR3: CASSHHGTFRTDTQYF; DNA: TGTGCCAGCAGCCATCACGGGACATTTCGCACAGATACGCAGTATTTT
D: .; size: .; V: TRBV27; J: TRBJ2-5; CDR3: CASSLWFGQGETQYF; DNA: TGTGCCAGCAGTTTATGGTTCGGGCAGGGGGAGACCCAGTACTTC
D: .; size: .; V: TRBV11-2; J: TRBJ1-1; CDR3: CASSPLMNTEAFF; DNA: TGTGCCAGCAGCCCACTCATGAACACTGAAGCTTTCTTT
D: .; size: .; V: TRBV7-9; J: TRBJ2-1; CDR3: CASPSFEQFF; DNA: TGTGCCAGCCCGTCCTTTGAGCAGTTCTTC
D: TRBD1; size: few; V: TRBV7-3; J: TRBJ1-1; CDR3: CASSRTGGRGEAFF; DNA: TGTGCCAGCAGCAGGACAGGGGGCCGGGGTGAAGCTTTCTTT
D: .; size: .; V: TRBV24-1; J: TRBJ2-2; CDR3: CATTGARNTGELFF; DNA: TGTGCCACCACAGGGGCCCGCAACACCGGGGAGCTGTTTTTT
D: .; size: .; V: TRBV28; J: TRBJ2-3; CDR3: CASSPRLHRTDTQYF; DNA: TGTGCCAGCAGTCCCCGACTCCATCGCACAGATACGCAGTATTTT
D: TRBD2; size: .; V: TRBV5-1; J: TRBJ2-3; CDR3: CASRATSGRFNTDTQYF; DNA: TGCGCCAGCAGAGCCACTAGCGGGAGGTTTAACACAGATACGCAGTATTTT
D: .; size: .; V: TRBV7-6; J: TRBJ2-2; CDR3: CASSTRDMNTGELFF; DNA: TGTGCCAGCAGCACCCGGGACATGAACACCGGGGAGCTGTTTTTT
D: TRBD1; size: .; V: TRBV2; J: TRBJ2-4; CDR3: CASSEALWDRVVVPKNIQYF; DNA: TGTGCCAGCAGTGAAGCGCTTTGGGACAGGGTAGTTGTACCCAAAAACATTCAGTACTTC
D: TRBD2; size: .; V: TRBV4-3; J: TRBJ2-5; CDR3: CASSQDRAGGARETQYF; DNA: TGCGCCAGCAGCCAGGATCGGGCCGGGGGGGCGAGGGAGACCCAGTACTTC
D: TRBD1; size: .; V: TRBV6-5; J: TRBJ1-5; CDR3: CASSSSRGQKPQHF; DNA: TGTGCCAGCTCGTCTTCCAGGGGGCAAAAGCCCCAGCATTTT
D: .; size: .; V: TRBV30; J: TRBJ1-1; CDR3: CAGRGVGEAFF; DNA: TGTGCCGGGCGGGGGGTTGGTGAAGCTTTCTTT
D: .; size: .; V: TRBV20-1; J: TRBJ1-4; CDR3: CSASRTVNEKLFF; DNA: TGCAGTGCTAGTAGGACAGTAAATGAAAAACTGTTTTTT
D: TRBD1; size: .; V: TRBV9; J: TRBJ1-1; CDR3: CASSAGTGGGDTEAFF; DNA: TGTGCCAGCAGCGCGGGGACAGGGGGAGGGGACACTGAAGCTTTCTTT
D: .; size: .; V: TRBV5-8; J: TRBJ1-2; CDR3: CASSYRKEGYTF; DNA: TGTGCCAGCAGCTACAGGAAGGAGGGCTACACCTTC
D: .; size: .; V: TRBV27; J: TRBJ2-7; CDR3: CASSIPGEHEQYF; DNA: TGTGCCAGCAGCATACCGGGGGAACACGAGCAGTACTTC
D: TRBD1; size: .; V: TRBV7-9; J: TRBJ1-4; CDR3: CASSLGAGTGALNEKLFF; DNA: TGTGCCAGCAGCTTAGGAGCCGGGACAGGGGCCCTGAATGAAAAACTGTTTTTT
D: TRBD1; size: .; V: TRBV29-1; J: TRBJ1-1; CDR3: CSVEGATEAFF; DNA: TGCAGCGTGGAGGGGGCCACTGAAGCTTTCTTT
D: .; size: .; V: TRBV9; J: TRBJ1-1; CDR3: CASSLLGGNTEAFF; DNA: TGTGCCAGCAGCCTCTTGGGGGGTAACACTGAAGCTTTCTTT
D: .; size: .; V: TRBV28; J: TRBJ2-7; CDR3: CASSLLAYEQYF; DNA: TGTGCCAGCAGTCTACTAGCTTACGAGCAGTACTTC
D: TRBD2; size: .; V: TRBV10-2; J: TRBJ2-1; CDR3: CASSASSGVFNEQFF; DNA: TGCGCCAGCAGTGCTTCTAGCGGAGTATTCAATGAGCAGTTCTTC
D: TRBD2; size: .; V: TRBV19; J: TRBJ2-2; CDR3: CASRGGSWNTGELFF; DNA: TGTGCCAGTAGAGGCGGGAGTTGGAACACCGGGGAGCTGTTTTTT
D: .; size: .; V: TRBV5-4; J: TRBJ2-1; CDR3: CASSAGLDLRGEQFF; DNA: TGTGCCAGCAGCGCGGGGCTAGATTTGCGCGGTGAGCAGTTCTTC
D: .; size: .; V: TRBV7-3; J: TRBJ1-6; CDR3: CASSWANSPLHF; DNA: TGTGCCAGCAGCTGGGCGAATTCACCCCTCCACTTT
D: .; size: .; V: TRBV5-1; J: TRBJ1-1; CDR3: CASRGGMNTEAFF; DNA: TGCGCCAGCAGAGGAGGTATGAACACTGAAGCTTTCTTT
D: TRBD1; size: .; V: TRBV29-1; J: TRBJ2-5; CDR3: CSPRERTGTQYF; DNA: TGCAGCCCCCGAGAGCGGACAGGGACCCAGTACTTC
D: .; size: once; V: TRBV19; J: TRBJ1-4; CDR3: CASSTGQQGTNEKLFF; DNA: TGTGCCAGTAGTACTGGACAGCAGGGGACTAATGAAAAACTGTTTTTT
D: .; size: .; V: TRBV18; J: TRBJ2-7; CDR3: CASSPPTGRTYEQYF; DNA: TGTGCCAGCTCACCACCGACAGGGAGGACTTACGAGCAGTACTTC
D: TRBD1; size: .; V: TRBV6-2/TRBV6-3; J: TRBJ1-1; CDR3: CASSPPNGQAEAFF; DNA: TGTGCCAGCAGCCCACCGAACGGACAGGCTGAAGCTTTCTTT
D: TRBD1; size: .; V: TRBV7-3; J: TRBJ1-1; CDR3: CASSVTGVTEAFF; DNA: TGTGCCAGCAGCGTGACAGGGGTGACTGAAGCTTTCTTT
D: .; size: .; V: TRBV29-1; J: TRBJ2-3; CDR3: CSVRALTSSTDTQYF; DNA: TGCAGCGTTAGAGCGCTTACCTCTAGCACAGATACGCAGTATTTT
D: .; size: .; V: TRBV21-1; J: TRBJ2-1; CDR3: CASSKGQEAGGPYNEQFF; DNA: TGTGCCAGCAGCAAAGGACAAGAGGCAGGGGGCCCTTACAATGAGCAGTTCTTC
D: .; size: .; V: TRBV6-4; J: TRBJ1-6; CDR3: CASSAPSSEPLHF; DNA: TGTGCCAGCAGTGCCCCGTCGAGTGAGCCCCTCCACTTT
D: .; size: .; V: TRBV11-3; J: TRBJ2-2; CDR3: CASSLKRNTGELFF; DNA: TGTGCCAGCAGCTTAAAGCGGAACACCGGGGAGCTGTTTTTT
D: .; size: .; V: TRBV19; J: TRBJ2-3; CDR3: CASSPVGRGVPDTQYF; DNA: TGTGCCAGTAGTCCGGTGGGCAGGGGTGTTCCAGATACGCAGTATTTT
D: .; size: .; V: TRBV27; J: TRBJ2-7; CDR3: CASSSGRGVYEQYF; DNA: TGTGCCAGCAGCAGCGGGCGAGGGGTTTACGAGCAGTACTTC
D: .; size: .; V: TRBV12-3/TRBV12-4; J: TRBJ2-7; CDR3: CASSFSGRHEQYF; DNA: TGTGCCAGCAGTTTTAGCGGTCGGCACGAGCAGTACTTC
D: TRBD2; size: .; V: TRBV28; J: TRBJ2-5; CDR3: CASSPSGVETQYF; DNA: TGTGCCAGCAGCCCGAGCGGGGTGGAGACCCAGTACTTC
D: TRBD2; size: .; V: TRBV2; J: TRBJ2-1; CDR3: CAAGRGLPYNEQFF; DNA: TGTGCAGCGGGGCGGGGGTTACCATACAATGAGCAGTTCTTC
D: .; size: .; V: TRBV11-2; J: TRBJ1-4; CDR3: CASSLTGGGNGKLFF; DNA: TGTGCCAGCAGCTTAACGGGGGGAGGAAATGGAAAACTGTTTTTT
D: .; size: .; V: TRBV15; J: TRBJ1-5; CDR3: CATSPGNQPQHF; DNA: TGTGCCACCAGTCCCGGCAATCAGCCCCAGCATTTT
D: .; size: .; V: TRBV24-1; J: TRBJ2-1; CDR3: CATSSGPLEQFF; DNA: TGTGCCACCAGTTCTGGGCCATTGGAGCAGTTCTTC
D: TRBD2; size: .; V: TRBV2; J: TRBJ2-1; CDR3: CASRRRGSGTIYRLKNEQFF; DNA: TGTGCCAGCAGGAGAAGAGGTAGCGGGACCATCTACCGCTTAAAGAATGAGCAGTTCTTC
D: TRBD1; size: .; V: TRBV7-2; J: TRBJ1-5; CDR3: CASSLEGARNQPQHF; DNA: TGTGCCAGCAGCTTAGAGGGGGCGAGAAATCAGCCCCAGCATTTT
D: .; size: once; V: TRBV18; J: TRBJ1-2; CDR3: CASSQNSQGRGYTF; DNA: TGTGCCAGCTCACAAAACTCACAGGGTCGGGGCTACACCTTC
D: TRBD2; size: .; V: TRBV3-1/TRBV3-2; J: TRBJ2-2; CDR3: CASSQDVAGSWGELFF; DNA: TGTGCCAGCAGCCAAGACGTAGCGGGGTCATGGGGGGAGCTGTTTTTT
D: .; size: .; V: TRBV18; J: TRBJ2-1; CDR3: CASSPPGSGVNEQFF; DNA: TGTGCCAGCTCACCACCCGGATCGGGGGTCAATGAGCAGTTCTTC
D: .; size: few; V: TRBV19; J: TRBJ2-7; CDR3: CASSITGSREEQYF; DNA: TGTGCCAGTAGTATTACGGGCAGCCGGGAAGAGCAGTACTTC
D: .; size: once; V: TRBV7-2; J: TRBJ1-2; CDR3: CASSPREKLSLGDGYTF; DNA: TGTGCCAGCAGCCCCCGGGAGAAACTCTCGTTAGGGGATGGCTACACCTTC
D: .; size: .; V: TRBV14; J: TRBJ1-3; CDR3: CASSQRWSSGNTIYF; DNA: TGTGCCAGCAGCCAGAGATGGAGCTCTGGAAACACCATATATTTT
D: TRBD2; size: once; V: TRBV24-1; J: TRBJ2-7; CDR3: CATRGRKGGYEQYF; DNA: TGTGCCACCCGCGGGAGGAAGGGGGGTTACGAGCAGTACTTC
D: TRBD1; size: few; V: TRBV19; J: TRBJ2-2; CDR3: CASRWGQVHTGELFF; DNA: TGTGCCAGTAGGTGGGGACAGGTCCACACCGGGGAGCTGTTTTTT